Shown below are 17 T cell receptor beta chains from a single sample sequenced in a study of blood T cell repertoires in COVID-19 (dated by TCRdb to 2018 to 2021). Library preparation was by the immunoSEQ multiplex PCR assay. The source is immuneACCESS, and TCRdb retained only in-frame sequences with V and J called. Part of the clones is not carried over; for the studies checked, unresolved V genes explain less than half of this, and the remainder is unexplained. Here the sample has about 80,000 clones; under 80% occur a single time. The top ten hold about a sixth of the sample. The sample was peripheral blood. The receptors shown here come from a human donor in a cohort sampled during active COVID-19.

The chain is built from TRBV29-1 and TRBJ1-2; D uncertain. Trimming pared 1 base from V and 2 bases from J, leaving 11 bases between. The CDR3 is 14 residues long. Germline loops: CDR1 SQVTM, CDR2 ANQGSEA. The CDR3 nucleotides are TGCAGCGTTGAAGCGGCAGGATACAACTATGGCTACACCTTC. It specifies CSVEAAGYNYGYTF.

This clone appeared a few times. This chain's CDR3 is CASSHMRDRGIKAYNSPLHF. CDR3 sequence (DNA): TGTGCCAGCAGTCACATGCGGGACAGGGGCATAAAGGCCTATAATTCACCCCTCCACTTT. The V and J genes are TRBV2 and TRBJ1-6, with TRBD1 matching 10 bases. The V and J ends lost 5 bases and 2 bases, in that order; junction bases with no gene match: 15. From germline, CDR1 is SNHLY and CDR2 FYNNEI. The CDR3 totals 20 residues.

The chain has TRBV5-6 and TRBJ1-2; 7 nucleotides line up with TRBD1. The CDR3 has 14 amino acids. V shed 5 bases, J shed 6 bases, and the junction held 10 bases outside the gene matches. From germline, CDR1 is SGHDT and CDR2 YYEEEE. CDR3 sequence: CASRATGPRDGYTF. CDR3 nucleotides: TGTGCCAGCAGAGCGACAGGGCCTAGGGATGGCTACACCTTC.

There are a few counts of this clone. The chain combines TRBV15 with TRBJ2-1; no reliable D call. Germline V gives CDR1 LNHNV, CDR2 YYDKDF (reference sequence). V lost 8 bases, J lost 2 bases, and 7 bases lay in between. The length of the CDR3 is 12 residues. CDR3 residues: CATSAAYNEQFF. The CDR3 DNA sequence: TGTGCCACCTCCGCGGCCTACAATGAGCAGTTCTTC.

The gene calls are TRBV6-4 and TRBJ2-1; possibly TRBD2 for D (5 bases). The germline V gene has CDR1 MRHNA and CDR2 SNTAGT. The CDR3 covers 13 residues. V shed 2 bases and J shed 5 bases, with 7 bases lying between them. CDR3 coding DNA: TGTGCCAGCAGTGACAGGGAGCACAATGAGCAGTTCTTC. It encodes CASSDREHNEQFF.

The gene calls are TRBV24-1 and TRBJ2-2, with D possibly matching TRBD2 (5 bases). Per germline, CDR1 KGHDR and CDR2 SFDVKD. The ends were cut back, 3 bases at V and 0 bases at J, with 7 bases in the middle. The CDR3 runs 15 residues. The CDR3 protein is CATSDPGTNTGELFF. The DNA of the CDR3 is TGTGCCACCAGTGATCCCGGGACGAACACCGGGGAGCTGTTTTTT.

This chain joins TRBV15 and TRBJ1-2; D gene ambiguous. Trimming left V 5 bases short and J 0 bases short, with 16 bases between. The CDR3 spans 16 residues. The germline gives CDR1 LNHNV, CDR2 YYDKDF (reference sequence). CDR3 in amino acids: CATSGRLPRSNYGYTF. DNA for the CDR3: TGTGCCACCAGCGGCCGACTCCCTAGATCTAACTATGGCTACACCTTC.

The chain uses TRBV27 and TRBJ1-5, with D possibly being TRBD1 (6 bases). Trimming took off 7 bases at V and 6 bases at J, with 10 bases between the two ends. Germline CDR1 and CDR2: MNHEY and SMNVEV (reference sequence). This CDR3 has 12 amino acids. In DNA, the CDR3 is TGTGCCAGCAAACAGGGCGGTCAGCCCCAGCATTTT. Protein product: CASKQGGQPQHF.

The chain is built from TRBV5-1 and TRBJ2-2; a weak D match, TRBD2 (7 bases). The CDR3 has 14 amino acids. The germline gives CDR1 SGHRS, CDR2 YFSETQ. Between the trimmed V and J ends, which lost 4 bases and 2 bases, there was a span of 9 bases. The CDR3 region has the DNA TGCGCCAGCAGCGGGGGGGCAAACACCGGGGAGCTGTTTTTT. This gives the protein CASSGGANTGELFF.

The V call is TRBV3-1 (or the pseudogene TRBV3-2), the J call TRBJ1-6; 7 positions match TRBD1. The germline CDR1 and CDR2 sequences are LGHDT and YNNKEL (reference sequence). Trimming cost V 3 bases and J 10 bases; bases outside gene matches: 12. The CDR3 contains 16 residues. The CDR3 DNA reads TGTGCCAGCAGCCAGTTACCGGGACAGCGAGAATCACCCCTCCACTTT. Translating it yields CASSQLPGQRESPLHF.

This chain connects TRBV19 to TRBJ1-4; TRBD1 matches at 7 bases. This CDR3 has 14 residues. The V segment lost 2 bases and the J segment 5 bases; nucleotides outside the gene matches: 2. CDR1 LNHDA and CDR2 SQIVND come from the germline V gene (reference sequence). The CDR3 spells CASSIQGVNEKLFF. The CDR3 DNA sequence: TGTGCCAGTAGTATACAGGGGGTCAATGAAAAACTGTTTTTT. Drawing the rest from reference TRBV19 and TRBJ1-4, the complete variable domain is DGGITQSPKYLFRKEGQNVTLSCEQNLNHDAMYWYRQDPGQGLRLIYYSQIVNDFQKGDIAEGYSVSREKKESFPLTVTSAQKNPTAFYLCASSIQGVNEKLFFGSGTQLSVL.

The chain combines TRBV7-6 with TRBJ2-2, with 11 bases that match TRBD2. CDR3 length: 16 amino acids. V was pared by 5 bases and J by 4 bases, with 6 bases of the junction left unmatched. Germline assignment: CDR1 SGHVS and CDR2 FNYEAQ. The chain's CDR3 is CASSPRLAGGTGELFF. CDR3 coding DNA: TGTGCCAGCAGCCCTCGGCTAGCGGGGGGCACCGGGGAGCTGTTTTTT.

In this sample, this clone turned up once. The J gene is TRBJ2-2, the V gene TRBV7-9; the match to TRBD1 covers 8 bases. Germline loops: CDR1 SEHNR, CDR2 FQNEAQ (reference sequence). J gave up 6 bases and V 3 bases, and 6 bases lay outside the gene matches. The CDR3 contains 15 residues. CDR3 nucleotide sequence: TGTGCCAGCAGCTTCCGGACAGGGACGGCCGGGGAGCTGTTTTTT. This encodes CASSFRTGTAGELFF.

This clone came up a few times. CDR3 bases: TGTGCCAGCGGAGGGGACAGGGGGCACCCCGAATCCTACGAGCAGTACTTC. Translating gives CASGGDRGHPESYEQYF. V is TRBV2 and J is TRBJ2-7; 12 nucleotides line up with TRBD1. The CDR3 spans 17 residues. The J segment lost 1 base and the V segment lost 8 bases, leaving 12 bases of the junction unmatched. Germline V gives CDR1 SNHLY, CDR2 FYNNEI. Supplemented by reference TRBV2 and TRBJ2-7, the full variable domain reads EPEVTQTPSHQVTQMGQEVILRCVPISNHLYFYWYRQILGQKVEFLVSFYNNEISEKSEIFDDQFSVERPDGSNFTLKIRSTKLEDSAMYFCASGGDRGHPESYEQYFGPGTRLTVT.

The V and J genes are TRBV28 and TRBJ1-2, with D possibly TRBD1 on 6 matching bases. This CDR3 spans 14 amino acids. The V and J ends lost 4 bases and 2 bases respectively, with 11 bases between them. Germline CDR1 reads MDHEN; CDR2 reads SYDVKM. The CDR3 spells CASSWGQGNYGYTF. CDR3 DNA sequence: TGTGCCAGCAGTTGGGGGCAGGGGAACTATGGCTACACCTTC.

This rearrangement joins TRBV11-2 to TRBJ2-7, with D perhaps matching TRBD2 (6 bases). Trimming stripped 5 bases from V and 1 base from J, with 15 bases between. This CDR3 has 15 amino acids. CDR1 and CDR2 from the germline V gene are SGHAT and FQNNGV. The CDR3: CASSPPGGSSYEQYV. The CDR3 region has the DNA TGTGCCAGCAGCCCCCCCGGGGGTTCTTCCTACGAGCAGTACGTC.

V and J are TRBV19 and TRBJ2-7; 7 bases align to TRBD1. Germline V lookup: CDR1 LNHDA, CDR2 SQIVND (reference sequence). The CDR3 is made up of 14 amino acids. V lost 3 bases, J lost 4 bases, and 6 bases stayed unmatched. The CDR3 sequence: CASSMTGSSYEQYF. CDR3 DNA sequence: TGTGCCAGTAGTATGACAGGGTCTTCGTACGAGCAGTACTTC.